Each of the 30 T cell receptor beta chains below was sequenced from the same sample in a study of T cells in Graves' hyperthyroidism and ophthalmopathy. Authors of the study amplified TCR beta CDR3 regions from RNA transcripts. RT-PCR in the first round (using the HTBI primer set) targeted the TCR CDR3. TCRdb re-analysed the multiplex PCR reads in MiXCR, keeping a single row per CDR3 protein. The sample lists over 500,000 distinct CDR3 sequences, 40% to 50% seen once, with roughly 45% in the top ten. The material sequenced was peripheral blood or thyroid tissue (not recorded which). The receptors come from an adult woman with Graves' disease, either hyperthyroidism or ophthalmopathy (not recorded which).

The chain uses TRBV24-1 and TRBJ2-5, with TRBD2 matching 8 bases. The trim removed 4 bases at V and 6 bases at J, leaving 18 bases unmatched. CDR3 size: 18 residues. Germline CDR1 and CDR2: KGHDR and SFDVKD. The CDR3 nucleotides are TGTGCCACCAGTGACCCGGGGGGGTCGACAGGCCCTCCGAAGACCCAGTACTTC. It is translated as CATSDPGGSTGPPKTQYF.

This clonotype occurred many times. The chain is built from TRBV10-3 and TRBJ2-2; D gene ambiguous. Germline CDR1 ENHRY, CDR2 SYGVKD. The CDR3 loop spans 13 amino acids. V lost 4 bases and J lost 2, with 5 bases in between. As DNA, the CDR3 is TGTGCCATCAGTGCGGGTAACACCGGGGAGCTGTTTTTT. This sequence encodes CAISAGNTGELFF.

This clonotype appeared once. The chain employs TRBV20-1 and TRBJ2-5; TRBD2 matches 11 bases. The V gene end was trimmed by 0 bases and the J gene end by 0 bases; junction bases not matched to a gene: 9. The germline V gene encodes CDR1 DFQATT and CDR2 SNEGSKA (reference sequence). The CDR3 totals 18 residues. The CDR3 nucleotides are TGCAGTGCTAGAGATCAGGGACTAGCGGTCGTGTACCAAGAGACCCAGTACTTC. Its translation is CSARDQGLAVVYQETQYF.

The chain recombines TRBV20-1 with TRBJ1-4; unclear D gene. The germline V gene encodes CDR1 DFQATT and CDR2 SNEGSKA (reference sequence). With 3 bases removed from V and 0 bases from J, the gap between germline ends came to 8 bases. CDR3 length equals 14 residues. The CDR3 here is CSASARSTNEKLFF. In DNA, the CDR3 is TGCAGTGCTAGTGCTCGCTCAACTAATGAAAAACTGTTTTTT.

This clonotype was counted at least ten times. The CDR3 loop is CSARRWTGRQETQYF. CDR3 nucleotide sequence: TGCAGTGCTAGAAGGTGGACAGGGCGTCAAGAGACCCAGTACTTC. The chain employs TRBV20-1 and TRBJ2-5, with 8 bases identical to TRBD1. This CDR3 spans 15 amino acids. Germline V gene data show CDR1 as DFQATT and CDR2 as SNEGSKA (reference sequence). The V segment lost 2 bases and the J segment 2 bases; nucleotides outside the gene matches: 7.

This clonotype was seen at least ten times. The chain recombines TRBV7-3 with TRBJ2-2; 8 bases map to TRBD1. In germline, CDR1 is SGHTA, CDR2 FQGTGA. This CDR3 has 14 residues. Losses at the gene ends were 5 bases for V and 4 bases for J; bases not matched to a gene: 3. CDR3 bases: TGTGCCAGCAGCCCGCAGGGGGCCACCGGGGAGCTGTTTTTT. Its protein is CASSPQGATGELFF.

The V gene is TRBV14, the J gene TRBJ1-2; no clear D. Trimming shortened V by 1 base and J by 4 bases, and 13 bases separated the two germline ends. The CDR3 contains 15 residues. The germline V gene has CDR1 SGHDN and CDR2 FVKESK. The CDR3 sequence: CASSQGAGHSYGYTF. The DNA of the CDR3 is TGTGCCAGCAGCCAAGGGGCGGGTCACTCCTATGGCTACACCTTC.

Regarding this clonotype: This may be a read error: a much more frequent sequence differs by one nucleotide. This chain links TRBV6-6 with TRBJ1-5, with no clear D. Per the germline V gene, CDR1 is MNHNY and CDR2 is SVGAGI (reference sequence). CDR3 length equals 12 residues. Trimming removed 2 bases at V and 7 bases at J, with 6 bases between. The CDR3 here is CASSYSAQPQHF. CDR3 sequence (DNA): TGTGCCAGCAGTTACAGTGCGCAGCCCCAGCATTTT.

The CDR3 sequence: CASSSWGGGYTF. The CDR3 DNA reads TGTGCCAGCAGCTCCTGGGGGGGAGGCTACACCTTC. The rearrangement joins TRBV7-9 to TRBJ1-2; tentatively, D is TRBD1 (5 bases). Germline V gene lookup returns CDR1 SEHNR and CDR2 FQNEAQ (reference sequence). V was clipped by 4 bases and J by 8 bases, with 11 bases between them. This CDR3 region has 12 residues.

V and J are TRBV5-1 and TRBJ1-5, with a possible D match to TRBD1 (5 bases). The CDR3 runs 17 residues. With 0 bases removed from V and 1 base from J, the gap between germline ends came to 14 bases. Germline loops: CDR1 SGHRS, CDR2 YFSETQ. Written as DNA, the CDR3 is TGCGCCAGCAGCTTGGCGTTATTGGGGGAAAGCAATCAGCCCCAGCATTTT. As protein: CASSLALLGESNQPQHF.

This clonotype was detected many times. V and J are TRBV7-8 and TRBJ2-6; D call uncertain. The CDR3 length is 19 residues. The germline V and J ends were trimmed by 1 base and 0 bases, with 16 bases remaining between them. Germline V gene sequence: CDR1 SGHVS, CDR2 FQNEAQ. The DNA for the CDR3 is TGTGCCAGCAGCTTAGGGTTCATCACCGCCCTCTCTGGGGCCAACGTCCTGACTTTC. Its translation: CASSLGFITALSGANVLTF.

Concerning this clonotype itself: Being one base from a much bigger clone, this may be a read error. The chain combines TRBV10-3 with TRBJ1-4; TRBD1 agrees at 12 bases. The CDR3 extends over 15 amino acids. Germline V gene data show CDR1 as ENHRY and CDR2 as SYGVKD. CDR3 loop: CASLGTGGSNEKLLF. CDR3 coding DNA: TGTGCCAGCCTTGGGACAGGGGGCTCTAATGAAAAACTGCTTTTT.

This clonotype was seen more than once but under ten times. This rearrangement joins TRBV7-2 to TRBJ1-6; 8 bases fit TRBD1. Per the germline V gene, CDR1 is SGHTA and CDR2 is FQGNSA. V lost 1 base, J lost 14 bases, and 10 bases stayed unmatched. The CDR3 is 15 residues long. CDR3 region: CASSLDRGTSMALHF. CDR3 coding DNA: TGTGCCAGCAGCTTAGACAGGGGGACCTCCATGGCCCTCCACTTT.

This clonotype was observed at least ten times. The chain couples TRBV2 to TRBJ2-2, with a tentative D call TRBD1 (5 bases). This CDR3 is built from 14 residues. V was cut by 10 bases and J by 0 bases, with 12 bases left in between. CDR1 is SNHLY, CDR2 FYNNEI, per germline. CDR3 amino acids: CATMGLANTGELFF. CDR3 bases: TGTGCCACAATGGGGCTAGCGAACACCGGGGAGCTGTTTTTT.

V gene TRBV19 combines with J gene TRBJ2-7; D is uncertain. V was pared by 6 bases and J by 2 bases, with 11 bases between. Germline lookup yields CDR1 LNHDA and CDR2 SQIVND (reference sequence). CDR3 length: 13 amino acids. The CDR3 here is CASSTLIPYEQYF. CDR3 DNA: TGTGCCAGTAGCACATTGATCCCCTACGAGCAGTACTTC.

This clonotype was counted at least ten times. The V call is TRBV10-1, the J call TRBJ2-2; D unresolved. The length of the CDR3 is 13 residues. Trimming shortened V by 6 bases and J by 3 bases, and 8 bases separated the two germline ends. Germline lookup yields CDR1 WNHNN and CDR2 SYGVQD (reference sequence). CDR3 DNA: TGCGCCAGCAGAGAAGGGTACACCGGGGAGCTGTTTTTT. Its translation: CASREGYTGELFF.

This clonotype is a singleton in its sample. The gene calls are TRBV12-3 or TRBV12-4 and TRBJ1-5; no reliable D call. The germline V and J ends were trimmed by 3 bases and 4 bases, with 10 bases remaining between them. This CDR3 is built from 14 residues. The CDR3 DNA reads as TGTGCCAGCAGTTTTGGGCAGCTTAATCAGCCCCAGCATTTT. Translating it yields CASSFGQLNQPQHF.

This clonotype was observed a few times. The chain couples TRBV7-3 to TRBJ1-6, with a weak D call TRBD1 (5 bases). The CDR3 extends over 14 amino acids. Germline V CDR1 and CDR2: SGHTA, FQGTGA. V was trimmed by 5 bases and J by 7 bases, leaving 12 bases between them. CDR3 amino acids: CASSPGTENSPLHF. Written as DNA, the CDR3 is TGTGCCAGCAGCCCAGGGACCGAGAATTCACCCCTCCACTTT. The whole variable domain, filled in from reference TRBV7-3 and TRBJ1-6, reads GAGVSQTPSNKVTEKGKYVELRCDPISGHTALYWYRQSLGQGPEFLIYFQGTGAADDSGLPNDRFFAVRPEGSVSTLKIQRTERGDSAVYLCASSPGTENSPLHFGNGTRLTVT.

This clonotype was seen a handful of times. This chain joins TRBV5-5 and TRBJ1-2; D is perhaps TRBD1 (5 bases). The CDR3 extends over 17 amino acids. CDR1 SGHKS and CDR2 YYEKEE come from the germline V gene (reference sequence). Between the trimmed V and J ends, which lost 2 bases and 3 bases, there was a span of 20 bases. This CDR3 is CASSLGFKGREDYGYTF. The CDR3, as DNA: TGTGCCAGCAGCTTAGGGTTTAAGGGCAGGGAGGACTATGGCTACACCTTC.

There are a few counts of this clonotype. The chain is built from TRBV20-1 and TRBJ1-1; the D is unclear. CDR1 is DFQATT and CDR2 is SNEGSKA in the germline V gene (reference sequence). V lost 2 bases and J 5 bases, leaving 15 bases between the germline ends. The CDR3 runs to 14 residues. CDR3 residues: CSARSSQRWTEAFF. As DNA, the CDR3 is TGCAGTGCTAGATCCAGTCAACGTTGGACTGAAGCTTTCTTT.

The table lists this clonotype with a count of one. The chain links TRBV10-3 to TRBJ2-2; 12 bases agree with TRBD2. CDR1 ENHRY and CDR2 SYGVKD come from the germline V gene. Trimming took 8 bases from V and 0 from J; bases not matched to a gene: 4. CDR3 size: 16 residues. The CDR3 spells CAISGTSGSNTGELFF. The CDR3 DNA sequence: TGTGCCATCTCAGGGACTAGCGGGTCGAACACCGGGGAGCTGTTTTTT.

This clonotype showed up many times. J is TRBJ1-2 and V is TRBV12-3 or TRBV12-4; tentative D call: TRBD1 (5 bases). There are 13 residues in the CDR3. Trimming left V 6 bases short and J 5 bases short, with 13 bases between. The CDR3 reads CASRGRITYGYTF. The CDR3 region has the DNA TGTGCCAGCAGGGGACGGATAACTTATGGCTACACCTTC.

This clonotype was detected ten times or more. The J gene is TRBJ2-7, the V gene TRBV10-3, with TRBD1 matching 9 bases. V trimming: 3 bases; J trimming: 3 bases; junction bases outside the gene matches: 6. The CDR3 has 15 residues. Germline V gene sequence: CDR1 ENHRY, CDR2 SYGVKD. The CDR3 nucleotides are TGTGCCATCAGTGAACCGGGACAGGGATTCTACGAGCAGTACTTC. Its protein product is CAISEPGQGFYEQYF.

V and J are TRBV29-1 and TRBJ1-1; D is perhaps TRBD1 (5 bases). Trimming removed 5 bases at V and 4 bases at J, with 20 bases between. CDR3 length equals 15 residues. The V gene's germline CDR1 is SQVTM and CDR2 ANQGSEA. CDR3 amino acids: CSVFASGQGLTEAFF. The CDR3 nucleotides read TGCAGCGTTTTCGCTAGTGGGCAGGGCCTCACTGAAGCTTTCTTT.

This clonotype was seen just once. The chain recombines TRBV4-1 with TRBJ2-2; maybe TRBD1 (6 bases). Germline V gene sequence: CDR1 MGHRA, CDR2 YSYEKL. The CDR3 runs 15 residues. The germline V and J ends were trimmed by 2 bases and 6 bases, with 13 bases remaining between them. The CDR3 is CASSQLTGSAGELFF. CDR3 nucleotide sequence: TGCGCCAGCAGCCAACTGACAGGTTCGGCCGGGGAGCTGTTTTTT.

The rearrangement links TRBV5-1 to TRBJ1-1; 8 bases are shared with TRBD1. The germline gives CDR1 SGHRS, CDR2 YFSETQ. Trimming removed 4 bases from V and 4 bases from J; junction bases left unmatched: 9. The CDR3 spans 15 residues. CDR3 sequence: CASSPRQGIGTEAFF. Written as DNA, the CDR3 is TGCGCCAGCAGCCCGAGACAGGGGATTGGCACTGAAGCTTTCTTT.

This clonotype was seen ten or more times. The chain links TRBV14 to TRBJ1-1; 8 positions agree with TRBD1. This CDR3 has 13 amino acids. V shed 4 bases and J 5 bases; nucleotides not matched to a gene: 3. Germline V gene data show CDR1 as SGHDN and CDR2 as FVKESK. CDR3 sequence reads: CASSPGGWTEAFF. In nucleotides, the CDR3 is TGTGCCAGCAGCCCAGGGGGCTGGACTGAAGCTTTCTTT.

This clonotype is deemed medium-sized. The chain couples TRBV29-1 to TRBJ1-1; D remains unclear. Germline assignment: CDR1 SQVTM and CDR2 ANQGSEA. The V end lost 4 bases, the J end lost 8 bases, and 8 bases lay between the germline ends. The CDR3 spans 10 residues. The CDR3 sequence: CSVVVDEAFF. The CDR3 coding sequence is TGCAGCGTTGTCGTCGACGAAGCTTTCTTT.

Concerning this clonotype itself: The junction departs from germline at one end; a sequencing error may be responsible. This chain uses TRBV7-3 with TRBJ1-1, with 7 nucleotides matching TRBD1. Germline V CDR1 and CDR2: SGHTA, FQGTGA. This CDR3 comprises 16 residues. CDR3: CASSPGDSGMNTEASF. In nucleotides, the CDR3 is TGTGCCAGCAGCCCAGGGGACAGCGGAATGAACACTGAAGCTTCCTTT.

V and J are TRBV19 and TRBJ1-5; perhaps TRBD1 as D (6 bases). The CDR3 contains 16 residues. V was cut by 9 bases and J by 1 base, with 19 bases left in between. Germline-derived CDR1 and CDR2 are LNHDA and SQIVND (reference sequence). Written as DNA, the CDR3 is TGTGCCAGCGAGTGGGGGCAAGCACGGAGCAATCAGCCCCAGCATTTT. Translating it yields CASEWGQARSNQPQHF.